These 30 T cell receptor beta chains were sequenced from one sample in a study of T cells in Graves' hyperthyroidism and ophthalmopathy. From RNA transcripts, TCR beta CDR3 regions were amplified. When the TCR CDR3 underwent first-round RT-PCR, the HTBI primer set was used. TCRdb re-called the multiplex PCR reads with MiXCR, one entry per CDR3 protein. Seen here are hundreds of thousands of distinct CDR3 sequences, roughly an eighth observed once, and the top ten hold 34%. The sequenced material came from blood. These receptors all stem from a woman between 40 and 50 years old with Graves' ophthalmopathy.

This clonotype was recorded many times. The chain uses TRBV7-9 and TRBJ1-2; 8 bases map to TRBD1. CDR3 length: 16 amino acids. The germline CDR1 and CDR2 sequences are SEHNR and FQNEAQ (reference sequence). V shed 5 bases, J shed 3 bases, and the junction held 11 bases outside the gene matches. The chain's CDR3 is CASSLTGQGLYYGYTF. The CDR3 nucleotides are TGTGCCAGCAGCCTTACCGGACAGGGATTATACTATGGCTACACCTTC.

For the CDR3, the DNA is TGTGCCAGCAGTTCCGACAGGGTAAACATTCAGTACTTC. Translated: CASSSDRVNIQYF. The chain joins TRBV6-2 or TRBV6-3 to TRBJ2-4; TRBD1 aligns across 7 bases. Per the germline V gene, CDR1 is MNHEY and CDR2 is SVGEGT. The CDR3 contains 13 residues. V dropped 4 bases and J dropped 6; count of bases not matched to a gene: 3.

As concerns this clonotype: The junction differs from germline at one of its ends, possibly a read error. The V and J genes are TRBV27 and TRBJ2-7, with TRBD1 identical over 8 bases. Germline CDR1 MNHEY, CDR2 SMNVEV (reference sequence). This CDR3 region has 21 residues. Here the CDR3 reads CASSVSSFGTGGQGFFYEQYF. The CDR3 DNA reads TGTGCCAGCAGTGTATCCTCATTTGGGACCGGCGGACAGGGTTTTTTTTACGAGCAGTACTTC.

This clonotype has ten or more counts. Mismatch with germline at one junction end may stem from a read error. This CDR3 is CASSQTSGSEAFF. DNA for the CDR3: TGTGCCAGCTCACAAACATCGGGTTCTGAGGCTTTCTTT. The gene calls are TRBV18 and TRBJ1-1; no clear D. The CDR3 length is 13 residues. Germline CDR1 and CDR2: KGHSH and LQKENI.

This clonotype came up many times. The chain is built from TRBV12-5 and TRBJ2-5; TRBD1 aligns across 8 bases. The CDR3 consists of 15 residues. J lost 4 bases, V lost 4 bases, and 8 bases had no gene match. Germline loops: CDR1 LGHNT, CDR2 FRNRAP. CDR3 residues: CASGSYQGARETQYF. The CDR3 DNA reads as TGTGCTAGTGGTTCCTACCAGGGGGCACGAGAGACCCAGTACTTC.

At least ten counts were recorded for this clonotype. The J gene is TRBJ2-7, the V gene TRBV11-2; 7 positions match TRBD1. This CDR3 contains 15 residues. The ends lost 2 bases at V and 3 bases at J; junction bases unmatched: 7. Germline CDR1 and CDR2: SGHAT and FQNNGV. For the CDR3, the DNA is TGTGCCAGCAGCTTACCGGGACAGCCGATCTACGAGCAGTACTTC. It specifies CASSLPGQPIYEQYF.

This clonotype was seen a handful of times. DNA of the CDR3: TGTGCCAGCAGCCCCGGGGGCCCCTACAATGAGCAGTTCTTC. It is translated as CASSPGGPYNEQFF. The genes are TRBV13 and TRBJ2-1; tentatively, D is TRBD1 or TRBD2 (6 bases each). There are 14 residues in the CDR3. Germline V gene data show CDR1 as PRHDT and CDR2 as FYEKMQ (reference sequence). V gave up 5 bases and J gave up 2 bases, with 10 bases separating them.

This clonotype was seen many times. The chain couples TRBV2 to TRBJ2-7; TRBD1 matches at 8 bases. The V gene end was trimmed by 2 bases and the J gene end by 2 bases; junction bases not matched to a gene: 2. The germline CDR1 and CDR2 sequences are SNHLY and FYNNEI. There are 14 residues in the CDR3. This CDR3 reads CASSERTGPYEQYF. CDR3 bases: TGTGCCAGCAGTGAAAGGACAGGGCCCTACGAGCAGTACTTC.

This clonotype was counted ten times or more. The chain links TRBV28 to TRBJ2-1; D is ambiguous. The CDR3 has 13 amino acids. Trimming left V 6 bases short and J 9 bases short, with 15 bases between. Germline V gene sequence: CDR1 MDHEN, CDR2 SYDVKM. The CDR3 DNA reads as TGTGCCAGCAGACCGATTCGAGGCGGTGAGCAGTTCTTC. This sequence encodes CASRPIRGGEQFF.

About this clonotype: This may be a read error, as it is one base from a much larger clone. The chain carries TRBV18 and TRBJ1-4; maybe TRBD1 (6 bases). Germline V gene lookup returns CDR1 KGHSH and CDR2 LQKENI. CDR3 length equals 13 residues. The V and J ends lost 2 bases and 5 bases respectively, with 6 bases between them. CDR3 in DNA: TGTGCCAGCTCACCAGGACAGAATGAAAAACTGTTTTTT. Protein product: CASSPGQNEKLFF.

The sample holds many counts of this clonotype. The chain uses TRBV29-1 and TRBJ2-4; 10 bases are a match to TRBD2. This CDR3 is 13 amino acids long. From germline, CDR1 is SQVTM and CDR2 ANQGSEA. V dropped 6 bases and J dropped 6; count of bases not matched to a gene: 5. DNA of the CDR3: TGCAGCGTAAGCGGGAGGGCCTCAAACATTCAGTACTTC. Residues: CSVSGRASNIQYF.

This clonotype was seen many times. This CDR3 is CARYKGGYTF. The DNA for the CDR3 is TGTGCCAGGTACAAGGGTGGCTACACCTTC. The chain uses TRBV2 and TRBJ1-2; D is undetermined. The CDR3 has 10 residues. Germline CDR1 SNHLY, CDR2 FYNNEI. V lost 9 bases to trimming and J lost 7 bases, with 9 bases between them. The entire variable domain, with the rest obtained from reference TRBV2 and TRBJ1-2, is as follows: EPEVTQTPSHQVTQMGQEVILRCVPISNHLYFYWYRQILGQKVEFLVSFYNNEISEKSEIFDDQFSVERPDGSNFTLKIRSTKLEDSAMYFCARYKGGYTFGSGTRLTVV.

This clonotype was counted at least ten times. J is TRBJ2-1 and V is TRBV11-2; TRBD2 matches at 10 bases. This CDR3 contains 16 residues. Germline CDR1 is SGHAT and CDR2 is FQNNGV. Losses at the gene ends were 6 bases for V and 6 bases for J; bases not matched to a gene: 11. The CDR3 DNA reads TGTGCCAGCAGTCCATCTCCAGCGGGAGGGCGCAATGAGCAGTTCTTC. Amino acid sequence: CASSPSPAGGRNEQFF.

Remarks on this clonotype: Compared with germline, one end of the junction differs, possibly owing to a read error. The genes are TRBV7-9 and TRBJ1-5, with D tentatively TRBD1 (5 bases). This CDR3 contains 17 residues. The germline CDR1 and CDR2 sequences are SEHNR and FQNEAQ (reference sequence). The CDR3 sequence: CASSLAGPGNSNQPQHF. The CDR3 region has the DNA TGCGCCAGCAGCTTGGCCGGTCCAGGGAATAGCAATCAGCCCCAGCATTTT.

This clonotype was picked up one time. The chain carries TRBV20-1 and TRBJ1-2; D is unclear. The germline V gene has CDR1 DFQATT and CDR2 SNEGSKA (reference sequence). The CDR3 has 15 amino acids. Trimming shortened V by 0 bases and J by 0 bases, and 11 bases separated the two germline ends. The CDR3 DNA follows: TGCAGTGCTAGAGATGAGGGAACTTCTAACTATGGCTACACCTTC. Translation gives CSARDEGTSNYGYTF.

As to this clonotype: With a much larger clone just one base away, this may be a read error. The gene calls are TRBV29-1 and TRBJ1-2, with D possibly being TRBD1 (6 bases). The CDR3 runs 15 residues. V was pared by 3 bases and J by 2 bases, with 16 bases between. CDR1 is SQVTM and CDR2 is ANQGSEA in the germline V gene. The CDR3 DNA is TGCAGCGTTGAGGCCACCAGGGGCTCCAACTATGGCTACACCTTC. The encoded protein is CSVEATRGSNYGYTF.

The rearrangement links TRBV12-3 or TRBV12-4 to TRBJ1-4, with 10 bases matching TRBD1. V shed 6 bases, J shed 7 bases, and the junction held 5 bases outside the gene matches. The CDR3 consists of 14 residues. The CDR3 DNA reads TGTGCCAGCAGGACAGGGGGCAGGGGTGAAAAACTGTTTTTT. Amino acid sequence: CASRTGGRGEKLFF.

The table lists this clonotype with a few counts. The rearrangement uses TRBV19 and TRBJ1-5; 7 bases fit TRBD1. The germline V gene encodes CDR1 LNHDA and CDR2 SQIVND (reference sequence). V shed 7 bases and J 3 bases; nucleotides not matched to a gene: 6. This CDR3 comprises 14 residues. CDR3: CASTGQVSNQPQHF. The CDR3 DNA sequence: TGTGCCAGTACTGGACAGGTCTCCAATCAGCCCCAGCATTTT.

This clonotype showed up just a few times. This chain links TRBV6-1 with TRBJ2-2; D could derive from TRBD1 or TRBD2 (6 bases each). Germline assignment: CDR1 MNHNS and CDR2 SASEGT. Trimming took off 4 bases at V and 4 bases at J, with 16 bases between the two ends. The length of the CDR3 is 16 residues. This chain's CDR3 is CASSGPEGVITGELFF. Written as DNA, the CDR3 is TGTGCCAGCAGTGGTCCGGAGGGGGTCATCACCGGGGAGCTGTTTTTT.

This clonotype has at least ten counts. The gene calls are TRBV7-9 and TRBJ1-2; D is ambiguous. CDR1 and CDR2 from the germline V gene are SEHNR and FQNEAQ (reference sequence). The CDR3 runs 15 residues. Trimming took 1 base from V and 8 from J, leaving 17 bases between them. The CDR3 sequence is CASSLGGVGGEGYTF. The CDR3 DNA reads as TGTGCCAGCAGCTTAGGTGGGGTCGGCGGCGAGGGCTACACCTTC.

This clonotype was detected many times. The CDR3 DNA sequence: TGTGCCAGCAGCTTACCGAGCGGGAGGTCTCTGGTGTACACAGATACGCAGTATTTT. Amino acid sequence: CASSLPSGRSLVYTDTQYF. The rearrangement joins TRBV7-9 to TRBJ2-3; TRBD2 matches at 9 bases. V lost 2 bases, J lost 2 bases, and 14 bases stayed unmatched. The CDR3 covers 19 residues. The germline V gene encodes CDR1 SEHNR and CDR2 FQNEAQ (reference sequence).

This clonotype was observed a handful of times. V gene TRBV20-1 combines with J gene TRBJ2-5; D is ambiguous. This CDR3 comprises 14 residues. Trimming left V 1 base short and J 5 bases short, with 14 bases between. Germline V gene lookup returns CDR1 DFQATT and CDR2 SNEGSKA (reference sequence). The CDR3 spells CSARAPASGETQYF. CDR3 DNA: TGCAGTGCTAGAGCCCCAGCCTCTGGGGAGACCCAGTACTTC.

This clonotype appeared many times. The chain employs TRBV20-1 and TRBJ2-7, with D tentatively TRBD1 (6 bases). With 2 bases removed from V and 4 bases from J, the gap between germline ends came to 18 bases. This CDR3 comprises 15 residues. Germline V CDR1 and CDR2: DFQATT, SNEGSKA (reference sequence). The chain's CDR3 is CSARPSGTPQYEQYF. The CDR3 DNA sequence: TGCAGTGCTAGACCCTCCGGGACACCCCAATACGAGCAGTACTTC.

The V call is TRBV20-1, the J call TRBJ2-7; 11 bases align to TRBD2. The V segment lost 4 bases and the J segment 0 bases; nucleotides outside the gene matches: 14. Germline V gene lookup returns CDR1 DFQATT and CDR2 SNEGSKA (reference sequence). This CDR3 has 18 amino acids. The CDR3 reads CSAISLAGVRPVSYEQYF. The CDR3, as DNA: TGCAGTGCTATCTCACTAGCGGGAGTAAGGCCGGTCTCCTACGAGCAGTACTTC.

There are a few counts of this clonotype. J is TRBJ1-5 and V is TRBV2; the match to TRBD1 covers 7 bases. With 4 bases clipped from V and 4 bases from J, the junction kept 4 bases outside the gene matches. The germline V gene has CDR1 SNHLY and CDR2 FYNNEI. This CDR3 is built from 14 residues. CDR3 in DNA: TGTGCCAGCAGTGCGACAGGGTTAAATCAGCCCCAGCATTTT. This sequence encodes CASSATGLNQPQHF.

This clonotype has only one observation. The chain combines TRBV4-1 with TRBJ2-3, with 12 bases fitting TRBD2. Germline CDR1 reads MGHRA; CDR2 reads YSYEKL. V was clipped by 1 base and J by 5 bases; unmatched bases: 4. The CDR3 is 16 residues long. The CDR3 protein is CASSQVTTSGGDTQYF. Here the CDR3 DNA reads TGCGCCAGCAGCCAAGTTACGACTAGCGGGGGAGATACGCAGTATTTT.

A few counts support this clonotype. The CDR3 reads CASSLRHYTGELFF. CDR3 sequence (DNA): TGTGCCAGCAGCTTGCGGCACTACACCGGGGAGCTGTTTTTT. This rearrangement joins TRBV5-5 to TRBJ2-2, with D unresolved. Trimming removed 1 base from V and 3 bases from J, with 7 bases in between. Germline values: CDR1 SGHKS, CDR2 YYEKEE (reference sequence). The CDR3 spans 14 residues.

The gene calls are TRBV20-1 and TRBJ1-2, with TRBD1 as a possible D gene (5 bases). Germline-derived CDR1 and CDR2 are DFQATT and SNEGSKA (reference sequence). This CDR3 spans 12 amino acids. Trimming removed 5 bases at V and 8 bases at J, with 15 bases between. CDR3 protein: CSAGGGVRGYTF. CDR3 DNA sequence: TGCAGTGCTGGGGGGGGGGTACGCGGCTACACCTTC.

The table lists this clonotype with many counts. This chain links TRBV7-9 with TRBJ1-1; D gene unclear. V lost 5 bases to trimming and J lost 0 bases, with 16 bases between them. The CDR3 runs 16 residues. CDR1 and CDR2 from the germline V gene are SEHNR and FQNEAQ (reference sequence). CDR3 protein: CASSPHMTGMNTEAFF. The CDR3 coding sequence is TGTGCCAGCAGCCCTCACATGACGGGAATGAACACTGAAGCTTTCTTT.

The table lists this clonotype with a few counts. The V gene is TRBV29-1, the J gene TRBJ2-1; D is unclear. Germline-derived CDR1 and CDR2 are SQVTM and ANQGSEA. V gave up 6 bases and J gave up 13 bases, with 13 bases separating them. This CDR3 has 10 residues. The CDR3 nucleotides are TGCAGCGTAGATCAGGACGGCCAGTTCTTC. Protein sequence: CSVDQDGQFF.